The rows below give T cell receptor beta chains drawn from one sample of a study of blood T cell repertoires in COVID-19. Measured with immunoSEQ multiplex PCR; TCRdb has only the in-frame clones, and not every one. Of 30,000 to 35,000 clones listed, roughly 80% are singletons. Sequencing input: peripheral blood. The receptors originated from an older man with COVID-19, enrolled during active disease. The CDR3 runs from the conserved cysteine through the conserved F or W. A D gene is named only where the DNA matches it firmly. The size of a clone is reported for some rows only, either as once, few or many, or as a class for expanded clones.

v_gene	j_gene	d_gene	abundance	CDR3nt	CDR3aa
TRBV27	TRBJ2-3	.	.	TGTGCCAGCAGTCCCGCCCCACTGACTAGCACAGATACGCAGTATTTT	CASSPAPLTSTDTQYF
TRBV11-2	TRBJ1-1	.	.	TGTGCCAGCAGCCGCCAACAGGGGAACACTGAAGCTTTCTTT	CASSRQQGNTEAFF
TRBV7-9	TRBJ1-1	.	.	TGTGCCAGCAGCTTCGGAGGATCCGGGGAAGCTTTCTTT	CASSFGGSGEAFF
TRBV9	TRBJ2-1	TRBD2	.	TGTGCCAGCAGCGTGGCTAGCGGGAGTTCGGGCAATGAGCAGTTCTTC	CASSVASGSSGNEQFF
TRBV4-2	TRBJ1-1	.	.	TGTGCCAGCAGCCAAGAACAGTACGGTGACACTGAAGCTTTCTTT	CASSQEQYGDTEAFF
TRBV6-1	TRBJ2-3	TRBD2	.	TGTGCCAGCAGTGAACCGGGACTAGCAACAGATACGCAGTATTTT	CASSEPGLATDTQYF
TRBV4-3	TRBJ2-7	TRBD1	once	TGCGCCAGCAGCTACGTCCGGACAGGGCGATACGAGCAGTACTTC	CASSYVRTGRYEQYF
TRBV3-1/TRBV3-2	TRBJ2-3	.	.	TGTGCCAGCAGCCAAGTAACTAGCCACGACCTTAATCCAGATACGCAGTATTTT	CASSQVTSHDLNPDTQYF
TRBV19	TRBJ2-5	TRBD2	.	TGTGCCAGTTCTCCGGGGGGGGGCGCGGAGACCCAGTACTTC	CASSPGGGAETQYF
TRBV6-1	TRBJ1-2	.	.	TGTGCCAGCAGTGAAGGCCCAGTAATCAACTATGGCTACACCTTC	CASSEGPVINYGYTF
TRBV18	TRBJ1-1	TRBD1	.	TGTGCCAGCTCTCCCGCGGGGACAGGGGTAAACACTGAAGCTTTCTTT	CASSPAGTGVNTEAFF
TRBV5-1	TRBJ1-1	TRBD1	few	TGCGCCAGCAAACTGGAGGGGGCCGAAGCTTTCTTT	CASKLEGAEAFF
TRBV6-2/TRBV6-3	TRBJ1-5	.	.	TGTGCCAGCAGTTACTCTGGGGCGGCTCGGGATCAGCCCCAGCATTTT	CASSYSGAARDQPQHF
TRBV24-1	TRBJ1-3	.	once	TGTGCCACCAGTGATCCCCGTAGCTCTGGAAACACCATATATTTT	CATSDPRSSGNTIYF
TRBV29-1	TRBJ1-5	TRBD1	.	TGCAGCATCGGGACAGGGTCGGCCAATCAGCCCCAGCATTTT	CSIGTGSANQPQHF
TRBV9	TRBJ1-1	TRBD1	.	TGTGCCAGCAGCGTAGATGAGGGGGCCCCCGGGCCTTTCTTT	CASSVDEGAPGPFF